Below, 2 T cell receptor beta chains from the same sample are listed, as sequenced in a study of read filtering for tumor transcriptome and immune sequencing. From roughly 400 ng of RNA, a library with molecular barcoded alpha/delta and beta/gamma adaptors was made. TCRdb used MiXCR to reprocess the reads, holding one entry per CDR3 protein. The table shows 93,000 or so distinct CDR3 sequences, with 20% to 25% occurring only once. Sequencing input: a population of CD138-negative cells sorted from bone marrow. The receptors were gathered from a donor aged 40 or older with multiple myeloma.

CDR3 residues: CASSRFVLDTQYF. As DNA, the CDR3 is TGTGCCAGCAGCCGTTTCGTCCTAGATACGCAGTATTTT. The rearrangement links TRBV14 to TRBJ2-3; D is unresolved. Germline V gene data show CDR1 as SGHDN and CDR2 as FVKESK. CDR3 size: 13 residues. The germline V and J ends were trimmed by 4 bases and 5 bases, with 10 bases remaining between them.

This clonotype was seen many times. This chain uses TRBV11-2 with TRBJ2-5; D is unclear. V was trimmed by 0 bases and J by 4 bases, leaving 6 bases between them. CDR3 size: 13 residues. Germline assignment: CDR1 SGHAT and CDR2 FQNNGV. The CDR3 nucleotides are TGTGCCAGCAGCTTAGACCGGATAGAGACCCAGTACTTC. This encodes CASSLDRIETQYF.